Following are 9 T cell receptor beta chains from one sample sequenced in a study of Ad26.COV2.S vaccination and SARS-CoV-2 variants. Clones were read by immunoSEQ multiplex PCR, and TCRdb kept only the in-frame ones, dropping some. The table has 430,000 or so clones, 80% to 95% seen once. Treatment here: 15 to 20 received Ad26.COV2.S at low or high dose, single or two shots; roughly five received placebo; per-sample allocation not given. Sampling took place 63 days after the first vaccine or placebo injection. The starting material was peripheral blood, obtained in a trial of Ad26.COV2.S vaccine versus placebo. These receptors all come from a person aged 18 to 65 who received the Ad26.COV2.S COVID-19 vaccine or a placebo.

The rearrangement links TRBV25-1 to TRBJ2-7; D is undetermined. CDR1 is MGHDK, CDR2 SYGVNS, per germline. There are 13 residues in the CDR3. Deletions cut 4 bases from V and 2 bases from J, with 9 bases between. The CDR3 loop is CASSAGLAYEQYF. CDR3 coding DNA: TGTGCCAGCAGTGCTGGGCTGGCCTACGAGCAGTACTTC.

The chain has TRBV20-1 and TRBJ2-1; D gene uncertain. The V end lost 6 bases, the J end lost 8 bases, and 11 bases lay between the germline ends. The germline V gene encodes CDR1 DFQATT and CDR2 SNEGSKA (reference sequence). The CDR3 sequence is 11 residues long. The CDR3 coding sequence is TGCAGTGCCCCCTCTTGGGATGAGCAGTTCTTC. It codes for CSAPSWDEQFF.

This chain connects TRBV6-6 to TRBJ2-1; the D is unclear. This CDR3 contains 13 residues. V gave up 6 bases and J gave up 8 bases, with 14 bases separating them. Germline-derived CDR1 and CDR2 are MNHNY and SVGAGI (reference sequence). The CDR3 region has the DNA TGTGCCAGCAGGTTCCCCCTAACGGATGAGCAGTTCTTC. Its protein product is CASRFPLTDEQFF.

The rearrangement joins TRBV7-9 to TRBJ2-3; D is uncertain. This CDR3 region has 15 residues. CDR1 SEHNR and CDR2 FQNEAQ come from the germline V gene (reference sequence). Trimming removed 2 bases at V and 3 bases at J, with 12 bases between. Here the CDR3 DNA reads TGTGCCAGCAGCTTACGTGGTTTAGGGACAGATACGCAGTATTTT. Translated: CASSLRGLGTDTQYF.

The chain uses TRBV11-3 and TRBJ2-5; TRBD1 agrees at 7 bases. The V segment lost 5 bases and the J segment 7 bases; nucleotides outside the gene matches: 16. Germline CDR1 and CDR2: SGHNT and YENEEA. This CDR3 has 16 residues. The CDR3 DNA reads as TGTGCCAGCAGCCTCTCGACAGGGCTAACCGCGGGGACCCAGTACTTC. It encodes CASSLSTGLTAGTQYF.

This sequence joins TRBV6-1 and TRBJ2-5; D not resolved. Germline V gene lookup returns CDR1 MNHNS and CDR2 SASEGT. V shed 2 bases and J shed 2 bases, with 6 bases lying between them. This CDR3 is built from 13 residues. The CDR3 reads CASSEYHQETQYF. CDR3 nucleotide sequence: TGTGCCAGCAGTGAATACCATCAAGAGACCCAGTACTTC.

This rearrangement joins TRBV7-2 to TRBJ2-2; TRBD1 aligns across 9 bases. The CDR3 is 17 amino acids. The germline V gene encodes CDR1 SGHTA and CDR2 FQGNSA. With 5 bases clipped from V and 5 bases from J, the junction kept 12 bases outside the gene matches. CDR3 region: CASSPQRGQGVTGELFF. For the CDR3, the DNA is TGTGCCAGCAGCCCTCAGCGGGGACAGGGCGTTACCGGGGAGCTGTTTTTT.

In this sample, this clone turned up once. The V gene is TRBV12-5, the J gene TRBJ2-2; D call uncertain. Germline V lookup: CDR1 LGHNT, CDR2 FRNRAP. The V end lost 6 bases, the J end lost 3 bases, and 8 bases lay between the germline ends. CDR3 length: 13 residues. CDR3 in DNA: TGTGCTAGTGGCCTCCTCCACACCGGGGAGCTGTTTTTT. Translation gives CASGLLHTGELFF.

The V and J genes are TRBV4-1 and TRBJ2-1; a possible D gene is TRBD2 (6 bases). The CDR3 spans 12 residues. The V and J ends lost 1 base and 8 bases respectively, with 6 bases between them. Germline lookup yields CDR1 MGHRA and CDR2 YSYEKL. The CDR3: CASSQAGDEQFF. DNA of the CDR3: TGCGCCAGCAGCCAAGCGGGGGATGAGCAGTTCTTC.